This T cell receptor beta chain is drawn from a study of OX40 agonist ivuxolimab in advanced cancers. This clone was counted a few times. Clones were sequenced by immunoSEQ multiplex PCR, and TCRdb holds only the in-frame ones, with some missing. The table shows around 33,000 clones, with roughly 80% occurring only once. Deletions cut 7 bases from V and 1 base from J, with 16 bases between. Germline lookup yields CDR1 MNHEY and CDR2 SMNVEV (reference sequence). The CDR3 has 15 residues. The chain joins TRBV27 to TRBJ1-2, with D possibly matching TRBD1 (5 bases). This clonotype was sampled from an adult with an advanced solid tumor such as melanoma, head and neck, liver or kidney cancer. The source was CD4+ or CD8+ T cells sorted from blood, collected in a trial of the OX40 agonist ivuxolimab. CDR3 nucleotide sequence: TGTGCCAGCAAGGTTTCCGGGACTCTTAACTATGGCTACACCTTC. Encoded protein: CASKVSGTLNYGYTF.